This TCR beta chain appears in the sequencing data of a study of blood T cell repertoires in COVID-19. Study overall: Sites in the United States, Italy and Spain provided acute and convalescent COVID-19 samples. PBMCs, B-cell-depleted T cells, or T cells provided the cDNA or gDNA that made up the material.

This CDR3 has 18 amino acids. Germline CDR1 is SGHNT and CDR2 is YYREEE (reference sequence). V was shortened by 4 bases and J by 1 base, with 22 bases between the two germline ends. The table lists this clone with a count of one. In the study's own analysis: The assay estimated nucleated cells by amplifying reference gene primers. The data were produced by immunoSEQ multiplex PCR, yet TCRdb's version contains in-frame clones alone and is incomplete. The V and J calls and clone size were taken over from that table, and D and trimming were inferred from the DNA. Among about 200,000 clones, about 79% were seen once, and the ten largest hold approximately 10%.

The source of this sequence is a middle-aged man with active or convalescent COVID-19. The sequenced material came from peripheral blood. The V and J genes are TRBV5-4 and TRBJ2-3; D not certain. For the CDR3, the DNA is TGTGCCAGCAGCCCCGGCTCCCGGGTCTCCCCGCGCACAGATACGCAGTATTTT. This translates into CASSPGSRVSPRTDTQYF.